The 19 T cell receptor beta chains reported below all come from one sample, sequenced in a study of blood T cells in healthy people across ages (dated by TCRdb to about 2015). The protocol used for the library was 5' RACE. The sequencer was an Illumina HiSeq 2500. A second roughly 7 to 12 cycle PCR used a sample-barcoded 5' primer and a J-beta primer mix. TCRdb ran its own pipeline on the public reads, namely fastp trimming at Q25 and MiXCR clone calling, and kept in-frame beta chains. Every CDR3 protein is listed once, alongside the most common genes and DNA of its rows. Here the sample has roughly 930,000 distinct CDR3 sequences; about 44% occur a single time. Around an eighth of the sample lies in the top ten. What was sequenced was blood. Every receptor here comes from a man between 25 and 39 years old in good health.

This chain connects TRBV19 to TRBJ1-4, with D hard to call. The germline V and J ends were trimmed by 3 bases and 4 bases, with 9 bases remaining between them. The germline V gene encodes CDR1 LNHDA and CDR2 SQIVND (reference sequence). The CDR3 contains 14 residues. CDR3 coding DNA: TGTGCCAGTAGTATGCCCAGGCTTAATGAAAAACTGTTTTTT. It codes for CASSMPRLNEKLFF.

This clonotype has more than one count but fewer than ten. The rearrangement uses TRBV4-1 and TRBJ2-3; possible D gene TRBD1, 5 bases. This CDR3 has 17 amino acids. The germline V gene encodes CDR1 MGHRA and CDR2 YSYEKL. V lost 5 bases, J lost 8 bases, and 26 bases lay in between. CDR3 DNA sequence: TGCGCCAGCAGCTCCAAGGGGCAGGATGTCCTAAAGGGTACGCAGTATTTT. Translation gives CASSSKGQDVLKGTQYF.

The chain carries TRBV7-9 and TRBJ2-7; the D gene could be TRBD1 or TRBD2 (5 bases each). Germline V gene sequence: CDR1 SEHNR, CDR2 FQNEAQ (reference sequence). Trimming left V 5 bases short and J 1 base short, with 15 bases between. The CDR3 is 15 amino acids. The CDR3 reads CASSPPGADSYEQYF. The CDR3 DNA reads TGTGCCAGCAGCCCCCCCGGGGCGGATTCCTACGAGCAGTACTTC.

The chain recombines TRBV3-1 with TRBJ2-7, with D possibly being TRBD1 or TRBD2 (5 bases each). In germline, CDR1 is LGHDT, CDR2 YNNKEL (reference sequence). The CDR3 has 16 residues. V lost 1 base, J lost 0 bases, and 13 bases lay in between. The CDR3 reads CASSQVGTKSSYEQYF. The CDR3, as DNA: TGTGCCAGCAGCCAAGTTGGGACCAAGAGCTCCTACGAGCAGTACTTC.

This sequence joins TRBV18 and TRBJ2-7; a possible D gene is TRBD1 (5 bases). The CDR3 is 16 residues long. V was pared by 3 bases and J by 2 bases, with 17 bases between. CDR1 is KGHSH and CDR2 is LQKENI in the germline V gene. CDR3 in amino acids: CASSPTEGQVTYEQYF. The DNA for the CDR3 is TGTGCCAGCTCACCGACGGAAGGACAAGTTACCTACGAGCAGTACTTC.

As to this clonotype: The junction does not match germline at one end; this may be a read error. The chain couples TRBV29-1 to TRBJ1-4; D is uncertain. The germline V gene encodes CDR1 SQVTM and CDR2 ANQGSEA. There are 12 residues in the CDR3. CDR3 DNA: TGCAGCGTCGAAGGAACTAATGAAAAACTGTTTTTT. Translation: CSVEGTNEKLFF.

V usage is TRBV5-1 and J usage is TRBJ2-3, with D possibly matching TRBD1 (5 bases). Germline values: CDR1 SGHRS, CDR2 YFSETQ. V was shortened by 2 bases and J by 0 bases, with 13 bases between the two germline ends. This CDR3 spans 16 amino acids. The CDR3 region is CASSFGAAKSTDTQYF. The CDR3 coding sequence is TGCGCCAGCAGCTTTGGGGCCGCAAAAAGCACAGATACGCAGTATTTT.

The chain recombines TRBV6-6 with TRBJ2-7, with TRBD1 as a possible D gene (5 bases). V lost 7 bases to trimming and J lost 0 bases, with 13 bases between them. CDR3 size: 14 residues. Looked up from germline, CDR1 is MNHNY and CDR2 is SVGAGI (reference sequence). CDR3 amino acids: CASNPREFSYEQYF. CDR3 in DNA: TGTGCCAGCAACCCCAGGGAATTCTCCTACGAGCAGTACTTC.

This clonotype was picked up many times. The CDR3 sequence is CSVAGLRDGYTF. CDR3 nucleotides: TGCAGCGTTGCAGGATTACGGGATGGCTACACCTTC. V and J are TRBV29-1 and TRBJ1-2; D is unclear. The CDR3 loop spans 12 amino acids. Trimming took 4 bases from V and 6 from J, leaving 12 bases between them. Germline V gives CDR1 SQVTM, CDR2 ANQGSEA.

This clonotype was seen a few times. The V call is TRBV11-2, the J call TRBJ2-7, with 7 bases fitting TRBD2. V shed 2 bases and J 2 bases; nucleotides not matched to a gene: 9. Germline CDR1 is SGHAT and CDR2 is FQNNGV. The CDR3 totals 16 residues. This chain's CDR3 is CASSLTSTGTTYEQYF. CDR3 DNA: TGTGCCAGCAGCTTAACCTCCACTGGGACTACCTACGAGCAGTACTTC.

The DNA for the CDR3 is TGTGCCAGCAGATCTCCGCCTAGCGGGGCCAATGAGCAGTTCTTC. Protein sequence: CASRSPPSGANEQFF. The genes are TRBV12-3 or TRBV12-4 and TRBJ2-1; TRBD2 matches 9 bases. V shed 6 bases, J shed 6 bases, and the junction held 9 bases outside the gene matches. The CDR3 runs to 15 residues.

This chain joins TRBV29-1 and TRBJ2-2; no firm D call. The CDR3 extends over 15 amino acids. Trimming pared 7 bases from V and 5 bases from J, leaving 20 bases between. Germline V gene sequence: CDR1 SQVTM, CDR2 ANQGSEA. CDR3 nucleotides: TGCAGCGGCCGTATGGCAGTTGGTGGTACCGGGGAGCTGTTTTTT. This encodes CSGRMAVGGTGELFF.

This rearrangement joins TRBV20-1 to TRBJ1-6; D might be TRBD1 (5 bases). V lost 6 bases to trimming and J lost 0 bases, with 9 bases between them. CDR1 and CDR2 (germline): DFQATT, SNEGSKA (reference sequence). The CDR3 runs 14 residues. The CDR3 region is CSARDSSYNSPLHF. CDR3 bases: TGCAGTGCCCGTGACAGCTCCTATAATTCACCCCTCCACTTT.

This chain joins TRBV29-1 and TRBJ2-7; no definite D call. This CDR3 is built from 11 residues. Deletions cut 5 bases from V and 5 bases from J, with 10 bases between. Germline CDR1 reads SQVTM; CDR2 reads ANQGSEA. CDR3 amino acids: CSVKPGHEQYF. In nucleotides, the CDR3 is TGCAGCGTTAAGCCAGGCCACGAGCAGTACTTC.

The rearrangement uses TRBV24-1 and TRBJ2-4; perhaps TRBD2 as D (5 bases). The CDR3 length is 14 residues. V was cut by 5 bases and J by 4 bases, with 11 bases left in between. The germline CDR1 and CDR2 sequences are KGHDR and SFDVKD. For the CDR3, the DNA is TGTGCCACCAGTGCCACTAGTTCTAAAAACATTCAGTACTTC. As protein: CATSATSSKNIQYF.

The CDR3 coding sequence is TGTGCCAGCAGTAAAGACCGGGACTTCCCCATCGGAGTTATAGATACGCAGTATTTT. Translation: CASSKDRDFPIGVIDTQYF. This sequence joins TRBV27 and TRBJ2-3; weak D call: TRBD2 (6 bases). The CDR3 loop spans 19 amino acids. The germline CDR1 and CDR2 sequences are MNHEY and SMNVEV (reference sequence). The V end lost 5 bases, the J end lost 5 bases, and 29 bases lay between the germline ends.

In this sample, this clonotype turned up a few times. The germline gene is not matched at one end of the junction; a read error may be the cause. CDR3 region: CASSLARPMGAGFGEKLFF. The CDR3 region has the DNA TGTGCCAGCAGTTTAGCCCGCCCAATGGGGGCAGGGTTTGGTGAAAAACTGTTTTTT. The chain employs TRBV7-2 and TRBJ1-4; TRBD1 might be the D (6 bases). Germline loops: CDR1 SGHTA, CDR2 FQGNSA. The CDR3 totals 19 residues.

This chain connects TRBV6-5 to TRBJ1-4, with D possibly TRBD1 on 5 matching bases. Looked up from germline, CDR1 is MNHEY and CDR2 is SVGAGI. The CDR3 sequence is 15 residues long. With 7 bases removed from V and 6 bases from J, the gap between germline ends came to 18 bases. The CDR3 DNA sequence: TGTGCCAGCACTACGCTCAGAGCGGGGGATGAAAAACTGTTTTTT. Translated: CASTTLRAGDEKLFF.

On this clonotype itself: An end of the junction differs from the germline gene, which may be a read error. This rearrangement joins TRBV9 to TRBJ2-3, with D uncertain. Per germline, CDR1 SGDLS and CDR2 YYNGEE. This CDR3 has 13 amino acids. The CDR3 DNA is TGTGCCAGCAGCGTAGACGGTCCAGATGCGCAGTATTTT. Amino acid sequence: CASSVDGPDAQYF.